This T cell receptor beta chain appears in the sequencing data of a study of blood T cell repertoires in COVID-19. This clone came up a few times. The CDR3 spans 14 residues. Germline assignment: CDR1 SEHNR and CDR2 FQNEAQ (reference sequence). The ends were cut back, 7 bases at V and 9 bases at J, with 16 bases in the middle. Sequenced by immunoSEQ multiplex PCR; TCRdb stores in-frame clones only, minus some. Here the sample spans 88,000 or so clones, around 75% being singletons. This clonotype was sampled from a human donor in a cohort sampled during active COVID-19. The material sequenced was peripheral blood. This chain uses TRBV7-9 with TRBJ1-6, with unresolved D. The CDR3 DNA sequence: TGTGCCAGCACCAATACGGGGTGGGGTTCACCCCTCCACTTT. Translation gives CASTNTGWGSPLHF.